The clone carrying this T cell receptor beta chain was found a few times. Its antigen is not identified. RNA served as the template for amplifying TCR beta CDR3 regions. Following a first-round RT-PCR that used HTBI primers, a second-round multiplex PCR was carried out. TCRdb used MiXCR to reprocess the multiplex PCR reads, holding one entry per CDR3 protein. The data hold approximately 540,000 distinct CDR3 sequences, with about 35% observed a single time. These data originate in a study of Graves' ophthalmopathy and Graves' hyperthyroidism. Findings and limits, study-wide: Ophthalmopathy was separated from stable hyperthyroidism by a 13-signature model with around 89% sensitivity and roughly 81% specificity. Appearing in blood as well were most expanded thyroid clonotypes above 0.001 frequency. Ophthalmopathy progression was predicted with 55% to 71% sensitivity and roughly 79% specificity.

The V gene's germline CDR1 is DFQATT and CDR2 SNEGSKA (reference sequence). The ends lost 6 bases at V and 2 bases at J; junction bases unmatched: 4. The CDR3 spans 13 residues. The sequencing sample was made of peripheral blood or thyroid tissue (not recorded which). This receptor was identified in an adult man with Graves' hyperthyroidism. The rearrangement uses TRBV20-1 and TRBJ1-1; 9 bases match TRBD1. CDR3 sequence reads: CSAITGGNTEAFF. The CDR3 DNA reads as TGCAGTGCCATAACAGGGGGCAACACTGAAGCTTTCTTT.